This T cell receptor beta chain was sequenced for a study of T cell repertoires in cytomegalovirus infection. About the study: CMV epitopes, recently identified HLA-C-restricted and well-studied HLA-B-restricted, were used. An indication of both CMV infection and matching HLA type came from public TCR beta signatures.

Points from the study as a whole: HLA-C-restricted CMV-specific TCR beta clonotypes were dominant in the ex vivo response.

V lost 5 bases and J lost 5, with 16 bases in between. The CDR3 covers 15 residues. The germline V gene has CDR1 SGHAT and CDR2 FQNNGV. The table lists this clonotype with a few counts. The antigen is unknown. MiXCR was run by TCRdb on the reads, yielding one entry per CDR3 protein. Found here are about 85,000 distinct CDR3 sequences, approximately 43% of them singletons; the top ten hold over 90%. Sample: CD8+ T cells from cultured PBMCs, taken from culture after CMV antigen stimulation. This sequence joins TRBV11-2 and TRBJ2-1; D uncertain. The receptor was derived from a human donor in good health (CMV status not recorded). Some clones in this sample may be carry-over from other donors' samples. The CDR3 spells CASSPYRRVDNEQFF. The CDR3 coding sequence is TGTGCCAGCAGCCCATACCGTAGGGTTGACAATGAGCAGTTCTTC.